This T cell receptor (beta chain) was found in a study of neurological immune-mediated disorders. Study-wide points: Falling below healthy controls, multiple sclerosis showed the least TCR clonal expansion, while HTLV-1-associated myelopathy showed the most.

Healthy controls comprised blood bank volunteers in Maryland, USA. Trimming took 7 bases from V and 2 from J, leaving 14 bases between them. This CDR3 comprises 15 residues. Each TCR transcript was tagged with a 10-nucleotide random UMI during 5'RACE. In TCRdb, the 5' RACE reads were re-called with MiXCR into one record per CDR3 protein. The repertoire holds about 76,000 distinct CDR3 sequences, with roughly 18% as singletons. In this sample, this clonotype turned up many times. Its antigen is currently unknown. The sequenced sample was PBMCs. J is TRBJ2-2 and V is TRBV12-3 or TRBV12-4, with D possibly matching TRBD2 (6 bases). The clonotype was recovered from a woman between 40 and 50 years old in good health. The CDR3 spells CASTPSGENTGELFF. The CDR3 DNA sequence: TGTGCCAGCACCCCGTCGGGGGAAAACACCGGGGAGCTGTTTTTT.